The present T cell receptor beta chain was sequenced within a study of shared clonotypes between healthy human individuals. Overall study context: Samples came from a couple of female and three male donors aged 18 to 49.

Notes on the study in general: It was anticipated that sequencing depth would influence how many clonotypes donors shared. Clonotypes that were shared across a few donors made up roughly 5% of naive CD4 clonotypes. Against clonotypes common to all four donors, non-shared ones had lower generation probabilities.

Here immunoSEQ multiplex PCR was the method, and the copy in TCRdb shows in-frame clones only, minus some. In the table there are around 2,000,000 clones, about 95% of which are singletons. CD45RO-negative, CCR7-selected cells formed the naive CD8 fraction, which excluded terminally differentiated effector memory CD45RA+ cells. The germline gives CDR1 SNHLY, CDR2 FYNNEI. There are 15 residues in the CDR3. Trimming shortened V by 0 bases and J by 0 bases, and 7 bases separated the two germline ends. Concerning this clone itself: Its cognate antigen is unknown.

V is TRBV2 and J is TRBJ2-3; D uncertain. The clonotype was recovered from a man younger than 35 in good health. The specimen sequenced was naive CD8+ T cells sorted from blood. The CDR3 coding sequence is TGTGCCAGCAGTGAAGCAGTGGCTAGCACAGATACGCAGTATTTT. This gives the protein CASSEAVASTDTQYF.